The clone carrying this TCR beta chain was picked up a small number of times. Antigen: not known. This sample is part of a study of T cell responses to AZD1222 COVID-19 vaccine. Regarding the study as a whole: Variant regions that are unmutated are reportedly the target of nearly half of spike-specific TCRs.

This CDR3 comprises 14 residues. CDR1 and CDR2 from the germline V gene are KGHSH and LQKENI. The ends were cut back, 4 bases at V and 2 bases at J, with 12 bases in the middle. Assay used: immunoSEQ multiplex PCR; TCRdb lists only in-frame clones, some missing. Of 85,000 to 100,000 clones in the sample, about 78% were seen once. The genes are TRBV18 and TRBJ2-7; tentatively, D is TRBD2 (6 bases). This sequence was found in an adult in good health. The material sequenced was peripheral blood, taken on day 0 of AZD1222 vaccination. CDR3 region: CASSQARGPYEQYF. The CDR3 DNA sequence: TGTGCCAGCTCACAAGCGCGGGGACCCTACGAGCAGTACTTC.